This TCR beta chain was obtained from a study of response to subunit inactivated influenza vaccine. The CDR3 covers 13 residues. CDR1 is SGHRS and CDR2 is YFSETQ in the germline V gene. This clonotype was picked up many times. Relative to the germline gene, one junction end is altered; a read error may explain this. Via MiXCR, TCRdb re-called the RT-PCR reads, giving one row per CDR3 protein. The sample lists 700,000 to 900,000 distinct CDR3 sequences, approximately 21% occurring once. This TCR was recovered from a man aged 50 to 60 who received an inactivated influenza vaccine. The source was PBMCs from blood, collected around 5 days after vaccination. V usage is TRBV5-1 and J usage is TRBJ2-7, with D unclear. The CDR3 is CASSSDGTYEQYF. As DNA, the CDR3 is TGTGCCAGCAGCTCAGACGGCACCTACGAGCAGTACTTC.